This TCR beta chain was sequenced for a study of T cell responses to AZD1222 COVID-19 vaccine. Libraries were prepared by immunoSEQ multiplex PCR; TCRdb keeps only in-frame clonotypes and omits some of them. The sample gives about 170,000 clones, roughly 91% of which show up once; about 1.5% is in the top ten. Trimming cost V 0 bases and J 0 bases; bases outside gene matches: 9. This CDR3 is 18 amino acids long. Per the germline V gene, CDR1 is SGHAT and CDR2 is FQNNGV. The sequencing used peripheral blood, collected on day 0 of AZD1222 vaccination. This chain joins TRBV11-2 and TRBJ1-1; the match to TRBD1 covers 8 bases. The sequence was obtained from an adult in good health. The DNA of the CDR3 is TGTGCCAGCAGCTTAGAAGGCAGGGGGCGGGGTATGAACACTGAAGCTTTCTTT. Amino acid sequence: CASSLEGRGRGMNTEAFF.